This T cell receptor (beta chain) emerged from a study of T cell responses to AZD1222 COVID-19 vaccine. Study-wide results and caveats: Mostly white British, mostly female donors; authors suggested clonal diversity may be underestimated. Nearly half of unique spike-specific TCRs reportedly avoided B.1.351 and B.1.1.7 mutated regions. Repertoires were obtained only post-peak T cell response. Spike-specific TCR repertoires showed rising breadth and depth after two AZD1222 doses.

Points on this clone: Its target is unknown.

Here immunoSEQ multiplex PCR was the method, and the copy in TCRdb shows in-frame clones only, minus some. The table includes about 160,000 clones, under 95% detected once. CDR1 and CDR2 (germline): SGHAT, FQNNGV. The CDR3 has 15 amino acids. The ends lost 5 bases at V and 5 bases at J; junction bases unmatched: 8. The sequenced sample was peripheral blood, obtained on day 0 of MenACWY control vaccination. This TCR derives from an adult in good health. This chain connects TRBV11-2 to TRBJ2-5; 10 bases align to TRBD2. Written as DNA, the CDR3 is TGTGCCAGCAGCCTCTCCCCGACTAGCGGGGAGACCCAGTACTTC. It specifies CASSLSPTSGETQYF.